The rows below give T cell receptor beta chains drawn from one sample of a study of graft-versus-host responses after intestinal transplantation. Method: immunoSEQ multiplex PCR; TCRdb's copy keeps in-frame clones and lacks some. The sample has about 14,000 clones; around 69% are singletons. This material consisted of ileum tissue, taken 16 days after intestinal transplant. The receptors were sampled from a human patient who received an intestinal transplant, so some T cells may come from the graft donor. CDR3s include the opening cysteine and the closing phenylalanine or tryptophan. D genes are given only for firm matches. Size tells how often a clone was seen (once, few, many) or the class of an expanded clone, and some rows leave it out.

clone size: NA
J gene: TRBJ1-1
V gene: TRBV6-6
D gene: NA
CDR3 DNA: TGTGCCAGCAGTTACACGACAGGTCTGAACACTGAAGCTTTCTTT
CDR3 protein: CASSYTTGLNTEAFF

clone size: NA
J gene: TRBJ1-2
V gene: TRBV5-1
D gene: TRBD1
CDR3 DNA: TGCGCCAGCAGCTCGACCCCGGGACAGGCCTATGGCTACACCTTC
CDR3 protein: CASSSTPGQAYGYTF

clone size: NA
J gene: TRBJ2-3
V gene: TRBV5-6
D gene: NA
CDR3 DNA: TGTGCCAGCAGCTTTGGGAGTTGGGCAGATACGCAGTATTTT
CDR3 protein: CASSFGSWADTQYF

clone size: medium-sized
J gene: TRBJ1-4
V gene: TRBV5-1
D gene: TRBD1
CDR3 DNA: TGCGCCAGCAGCGCCTTACAGGGGTCTCCTAATGAAAAACTGTTTTTT
CDR3 protein: CASSALQGSPNEKLFF

clone size: NA
J gene: TRBJ2-7
V gene: TRBV7-2
D gene: TRBD2
CDR3 DNA: TGTGCCAGCAGCCCAGAGGGAGGGGTCTCCTACGAGCAGTACTTC
CDR3 protein: CASSPEGGVSYEQYF

clone size: NA
J gene: TRBJ1-1
V gene: TRBV7-7
D gene: NA
CDR3 DNA: TGTGCCAGCAGCTTCCTAAGTCGGGAGGTAGAGAACACTGAAGCTTTCTTT
CDR3 protein: CASSFLSREVENTEAFF

clone size: NA
J gene: TRBJ1-1
V gene: TRBV29-1
D gene: TRBD1
CDR3 DNA: TGCAGCGTTTTGACAGGGGCGGGGGGGTTTGGCACTGAAGCTTTCTTT
CDR3 protein: CSVLTGAGGFGTEAFF

clone size: few
J gene: TRBJ1-5
V gene: TRBV6-6
D gene: NA
CDR3 DNA: TGTGCCAGCAGTTACGCTGACAGCACCCAGCCCCAGCATTTT
CDR3 protein: CASSYADSTQPQHF

clone size: once
J gene: TRBJ2-2
V gene: TRBV21-1
D gene: NA
CDR3 DNA: TGTGCCAGCAGCAAAGAGCATGGGCCATTAGTGAACACCGGGGAGCTGTTTTTT
CDR3 protein: CASSKEHGPLVNTGELFF

clone size: once
J gene: TRBJ2-1
V gene: TRBV7-9
D gene: NA
CDR3 DNA: TGTGCCAGCAGCGCGCGTCGGAGCTCCTACAATGAGCAGTTCTTC
CDR3 protein: CASSARRSSYNEQFF

clone size: NA
J gene: TRBJ2-7
V gene: TRBV18
D gene: NA
CDR3 DNA: TGTGCCAGCTCAACGCCAGGGGTAGGTCACTACGAGCAGTACTTC
CDR3 protein: CASSTPGVGHYEQYF

clone size: few
J gene: TRBJ2-2
V gene: TRBV29-1
D gene: NA
CDR3 DNA: TGCAGCGCTGTAGTATCCACCGGGGAGCTGTTTTTT
CDR3 protein: CSAVVSTGELFF

clone size: NA
J gene: TRBJ2-5
V gene: TRBV28
D gene: TRBD2
CDR3 DNA: TGTGCCAGCAGTTCGACTAGCGGGAGTATGCGCGTTCTGGAGACCCAGTACTTC
CDR3 protein: CASSSTSGSMRVLETQYF

clone size: NA
J gene: TRBJ2-5
V gene: TRBV4-1
D gene: NA
CDR3 DNA: TGCGCCAGCAGCCTAGACAGGGAGGTTGGGACCCAGTACTTC
CDR3 protein: CASSLDREVGTQYF

clone size: NA
J gene: TRBJ2-1
V gene: TRBV4-1
D gene: TRBD2
CDR3 DNA: TGCGCCAGCAGCCAAGAGGCCGGACTAGGGTACAATGAGCAGTTCTTC
CDR3 protein: CASSQEAGLGYNEQFF

clone size: few
J gene: TRBJ2-7
V gene: TRBV4-2
D gene: TRBD2
CDR3 DNA: TGTGCCAGCAGCCAAGCGCGGACTAGCGGATTCCTCTACGAGCAGTACTTC
CDR3 protein: CASSQARTSGFLYEQYF

clone size: NA
J gene: TRBJ2-5
V gene: TRBV10-1
D gene: TRBD2
CDR3 DNA: TGCGCCAGCAGTGAGTCGGGGGGGCAAGAGACCCAGTACTTC
CDR3 protein: CASSESGGQETQYF

clone size: once
J gene: TRBJ2-1
V gene: TRBV13
D gene: TRBD1
CDR3 DNA: TGTGCCAGCAGTTGCGAAGGACAGGCCCGGGACAATGAGCAGTTCTTC
CDR3 protein: CASSCEGQARDNEQFF

clone size: NA
J gene: TRBJ2-1
V gene: TRBV4-1
D gene: TRBD2
CDR3 DNA: TGCGCCAGCAGCCTAAACCTAGCGGGAGGTGGATACAATGAGCAGTTCTTC
CDR3 protein: CASSLNLAGGGYNEQFF

clone size: NA
J gene: TRBJ2-3
V gene: TRBV28
D gene: TRBD2
CDR3 DNA: TGTGCCAGCAGTTTATGGCGGGAGATCACAGATACGCAGTATTTT
CDR3 protein: CASSLWREITDTQYF

clone size: NA
J gene: TRBJ2-3
V gene: TRBV25-1
D gene: TRBD1
CDR3 DNA: TGTGCCAGCAGTGAACAGGGGGCAGATACGCAGTATTTT
CDR3 protein: CASSEQGADTQYF

clone size: NA
J gene: TRBJ2-1
V gene: TRBV7-3
D gene: TRBD2
CDR3 DNA: TGTGCCAGCAGCTTAGTGTATAGAGCGGGGGGGGAGCAGTTCTTC
CDR3 protein: CASSLVYRAGGEQFF

clone size: NA
J gene: TRBJ2-7
V gene: TRBV28
D gene: NA
CDR3 DNA: TGTGCCAGCAGTTTAAGAGCGAGGGAGCAGTACTTC
CDR3 protein: CASSLRAREQYF

clone size: once
J gene: TRBJ2-1
V gene: TRBV9
D gene: NA
CDR3 DNA: TGTGCCAGCAGCGTACGAGAGGCAGGGAGGAATGAGCAGTTCTTC
CDR3 protein: CASSVREAGRNEQFF

clone size: NA
J gene: TRBJ2-1
V gene: TRBV19
D gene: NA
CDR3 DNA: TGTGCCAGTAGTTGGGGGCCCTCCTACAATGAGCAGTTCTTC
CDR3 protein: CASSWGPSYNEQFF

clone size: few
J gene: TRBJ1-2
V gene: TRBV7-9
D gene: NA
CDR3 DNA: TGTGCCAGCAGCTTAAATGGTCTAGAAGCTAACTATGGCTACACCTTC
CDR3 protein: CASSLNGLEANYGYTF

clone size: few
J gene: TRBJ2-7
V gene: TRBV11-1
D gene: NA
CDR3 DNA: TGTGCCAGCAGCTTAGACAACGAGCAGTACTTC
CDR3 protein: CASSLDNEQYF

clone size: NA
J gene: TRBJ1-2
V gene: TRBV18
D gene: TRBD1
CDR3 DNA: TGTGCCAGCTCACCCGGGACAGACTATGGCTACACCTTC
CDR3 protein: CASSPGTDYGYTF

clone size: NA
J gene: TRBJ2-2
V gene: TRBV28
D gene: TRBD2
CDR3 DNA: TGTGCCAGCAGTTTAGCGGGAGGGCCGATCACCGGGGAGCTGTTTTTT
CDR3 protein: CASSLAGGPITGELFF

clone size: NA
J gene: TRBJ2-7
V gene: TRBV30
D gene: NA
CDR3 DNA: TGTGCCTGGAGTAATGTTGAGACAGGAGACTACGAGCAGTACTTC
CDR3 protein: CAWSNVETGDYEQYF

clone size: NA
J gene: TRBJ2-7
V gene: TRBV6-5
D gene: NA
CDR3 DNA: TGTGCCAGCAGTTACTCGGAGTTTTACGAGCAGTACTTC
CDR3 protein: CASSYSEFYEQYF

clone size: NA
J gene: TRBJ1-2
V gene: TRBV18
D gene: NA
CDR3 DNA: TGTGCCAGCTCACGTCACCGGAGGCGAAACTATGGCTACACCTTC
CDR3 protein: CASSRHRRRNYGYTF

clone size: once
J gene: TRBJ1-2
V gene: TRBV5-1
D gene: TRBD1
CDR3 DNA: TGCGCCAGCAGCTTGGGACAGGGAGTCGATGGCTACACCTTC
CDR3 protein: CASSLGQGVDGYTF

clone size: NA
J gene: TRBJ2-5
V gene: TRBV7-5
D gene: NA
CDR3 DNA: TGTGCCAGAGGAGGCCTAGCCCTTAACCAAGAGACCCAGTACTTC
CDR3 protein: CARGGLALNQETQYF

clone size: NA
J gene: TRBJ2-2
V gene: TRBV9
D gene: TRBD2
CDR3 DNA: TGTGCCAGCAGCGTCTCCCTAGCGGGGGAAAGAACCGGGGAGCTGTTTTTT
CDR3 protein: CASSVSLAGERTGELFF

clone size: few
J gene: TRBJ2-6
V gene: TRBV15
D gene: NA
CDR3 DNA: TGTGCCACCGAAGGAGGCTCTGGGGCCAACGTCCTGACTTTC
CDR3 protein: CATEGGSGANVLTF

clone size: NA
J gene: TRBJ1-2
V gene: TRBV2
D gene: NA
CDR3 DNA: TGTGCCAGCGACGGGCAGGAGGGAGCTAACTATGGCTACACCTTC
CDR3 protein: CASDGQEGANYGYTF

clone size: NA
J gene: TRBJ1-1
V gene: TRBV6-1
D gene: NA
CDR3 DNA: TGTGCCAGCATGTTCTACACGTCCGGGTCCACTGAAGCTTTCTTT
CDR3 protein: CASMFYTSGSTEAFF

clone size: NA
J gene: TRBJ2-7
V gene: TRBV4-1
D gene: NA
CDR3 DNA: TGCGCCAGCAGCCTACAGGGCGAGTCCTACGAGCAGTACTTC
CDR3 protein: CASSLQGESYEQYF

clone size: NA
J gene: TRBJ2-7
V gene: TRBV5-1
D gene: TRBD1
CDR3 DNA: TGCGCCAGCAGCTTGTTACAGGGGGCGCGGGAGCAGTACTTC
CDR3 protein: CASSLLQGAREQYF

clone size: NA
J gene: TRBJ1-4
V gene: TRBV2
D gene: NA
CDR3 DNA: TGTGCCAGCAACTGGTTTGCAACTAATGAAAAACTGTTTTTT
CDR3 protein: CASNWFATNEKLFF

clone size: few
J gene: TRBJ1-2
V gene: TRBV6-1
D gene: NA
CDR3 DNA: TGTGCCAGCAGAGAGGGCGATGATGGCTACACCTTC
CDR3 protein: CASREGDDGYTF

clone size: NA
J gene: TRBJ2-7
V gene: TRBV7-2
D gene: NA
CDR3 DNA: TGTGCCAGCACCCTGGGGGGCGAGCAGTACTTC
CDR3 protein: CASTLGGEQYF

clone size: NA
J gene: TRBJ1-2
V gene: TRBV6-1
D gene: NA
CDR3 DNA: TGTGCCAGCGCATGGGGCTTCGGGGGCTACACCTTC
CDR3 protein: CASAWGFGGYTF

clone size: few
J gene: TRBJ1-5
V gene: TRBV5-8
D gene: NA
CDR3 DNA: TGTGCCAGCAGCTTGGGGTTCAGGGATTATAGCAATCAGCCCCAGCATTTT
CDR3 protein: CASSLGFRDYSNQPQHF

clone size: few
J gene: TRBJ1-1
V gene: TRBV29-1
D gene: NA
CDR3 DNA: TGCAGCGTTGAAGATCGGTCGGGGAGTGAAGCTTTCTTT
CDR3 protein: CSVEDRSGSEAFF

clone size: NA
J gene: TRBJ2-3
V gene: TRBV9
D gene: TRBD1
CDR3 DNA: TGTGCCAGCAGCGCCTGGAGGACAGGGTATTCCACAGATACGCAGTATTTT
CDR3 protein: CASSAWRTGYSTDTQYF

clone size: NA
J gene: TRBJ2-2
V gene: TRBV4-1
D gene: TRBD2
CDR3 DNA: TGCGCCAGCAGCCAATGGACTAGCACCGGGGAGCTGTTTTTT
CDR3 protein: CASSQWTSTGELFF

clone size: NA
J gene: TRBJ2-7
V gene: TRBV19
D gene: TRBD1
CDR3 DNA: TGTGCCAGTAGTTTCCGAGGGGGCCACGAGCAGTACTTC
CDR3 protein: CASSFRGGHEQYF

clone size: NA
J gene: TRBJ1-1
V gene: TRBV10-2
D gene: NA
CDR3 DNA: TGCGCCAGCAGCGGGGGGTGGAACACTGAAGCTTTCTTT
CDR3 protein: CASSGGWNTEAFF

clone size: few
J gene: TRBJ2-3
V gene: TRBV9
D gene: TRBD2
CDR3 DNA: TGTGCCAGCAGCGCCAAACTAGCGGGGGTTAGCACAGATACGCAGTATTTT
CDR3 protein: CASSAKLAGVSTDTQYF

clone size: NA
J gene: TRBJ2-7
V gene: TRBV28
D gene: NA
CDR3 DNA: TGTGCCAGCAGACAGGGTGGACACGAGCAGTACTTC
CDR3 protein: CASRQGGHEQYF

clone size: NA
J gene: TRBJ2-1
V gene: TRBV5-6
D gene: TRBD2
CDR3 DNA: TGTGCCAGCAGCTTTAGCGGGAGGGCCAGTTATGAGCAGTTCTTC
CDR3 protein: CASSFSGRASYEQFF

clone size: NA
J gene: TRBJ1-1
V gene: TRBV6-5
D gene: NA
CDR3 DNA: TGTGCCAGCAGTTACATCAGGGGCCACACTGAAGCTTTCTTT
CDR3 protein: CASSYIRGHTEAFF

clone size: few
J gene: TRBJ2-2
V gene: TRBV27
D gene: TRBD2
CDR3 DNA: TGTGCCAGCAGGGGGGGGAGGCACACCGGGGAGCTGTTTTTT
CDR3 protein: CASRGGRHTGELFF

clone size: few
J gene: TRBJ2-2
V gene: TRBV29-1
D gene: NA
CDR3 DNA: TGCAGCGTTGAACACACCTACACCGGGGAGCTGTTTTTT
CDR3 protein: CSVEHTYTGELFF

clone size: NA
J gene: TRBJ2-7
V gene: TRBV2
D gene: TRBD1
CDR3 DNA: TGTGCCAGCAGTGAAGCAGGGGGCGACTCCTACGAGCAGTACTTC
CDR3 protein: CASSEAGGDSYEQYF